This T cell receptor beta chain was sequenced for a study of cytomegalovirus exposure and HLA in healthy donors. Details on this clone: No antigen is known for it. A read error may be the cause here, since a much bigger clone is one base away. Other DNA sequences within the sample encode an identical CDR3.

Germline V gene sequence: CDR1 SGDLS, CDR2 YYNGEE. The length of the CDR3 is 12 residues. The germline V and J ends were trimmed by 3 bases and 5 bases, with 8 bases remaining between them. Study conclusions and caveats: Upon later analysis, HLA-associated TCR beta chains proved more clonally expanded than other, equally common chains. A later analysis linked 15,000 to 20,000 TCR beta sequences to HLA alleles at 0.05 false discovery rate.

The study ran its PCR with 60 Vbeta and 13 Jbeta primers. Measured with immunoSEQ multiplex PCR; TCRdb has only the in-frame clones, and not every one. This sample has approximately 140,000 clones; 80% occur once, and the top ten carry around 4.1%. Sequencing used PBMCs. V is TRBV9 and J is TRBJ1-2, with D possibly TRBD1 on 6 matching bases. This sequence originates from a woman aged 40 to 50 in good health and CMV-seronegative. In DNA form, the CDR3 reads TGTGCCAGCAGCGACAGGGTATATGGCTACACCTTC. Translated, it gives CASSDRVYGYTF.